These 11 T cell receptor beta chains were all obtained from the same sample, sequenced in a study of CD8 T cells in Susac syndrome. Reverse transcription of roughly 0.5 to 1 ug RNA was carried out with random hexamers. TCRdb fed the immunoSEQ multiplex PCR reads into MiXCR, producing one record per CDR3 protein. The data contain approximately 270,000 distinct CDR3 sequences, approximately 92% of them seen just once; the ten biggest clones take up around 0.07%. Sequencing was carried out using CD4+ T cells from PBMCs. All receptors come from a human donor with multiple sclerosis.

CDR3 bases: TGTGCCAGCAGCTTAGAGGGACAGGGGATGAATACGCAGTATTTT. Translating gives CASSLEGQGMNTQYF. The chain is built from TRBV7-9 and TRBJ2-3, with 10 bases lining up with TRBD1. In germline, CDR1 is SEHNR, CDR2 FQNEAQ (reference sequence). This CDR3 comprises 15 residues. The J segment lost 7 bases and the V segment lost 1 base, leaving 5 bases of the junction unmatched.

The V and J genes are TRBV12-3 or TRBV12-4 and TRBJ1-2, with D possibly matching TRBD1 (5 bases). Trimming stripped 4 bases from V and 4 bases from J, with 13 bases between. CDR3 size: 14 residues. Here the CDR3 DNA reads TGTGCCAGCAGTTACGTCCCGAGGGGCTATGGCTACACCTTC. This translates into CASSYVPRGYGYTF.

The rearrangement uses TRBV19 and TRBJ1-4; D gene uncertain. Trimming took 3 bases from V and 0 from J, leaving 11 bases between them. The CDR3 is 16 residues long. Germline-derived CDR1 and CDR2 are LNHDA and SQIVND (reference sequence). This CDR3 reads CASSMERSATNEKLFF. The CDR3 DNA reads TGTGCCAGTAGTATGGAAAGGTCAGCAACTAATGAAAAACTGTTTTTT.

This clonotype was seen only a few times. The chain employs TRBV11-2 and TRBJ2-5, with D perhaps matching TRBD1 (5 bases). Germline lookup yields CDR1 SGHAT and CDR2 FQNNGV. CDR3 length equals 15 residues. V was pared by 1 base and J by 4 bases, with 13 bases between. The CDR3 spells CASSLGTPRGETQYF. The CDR3 DNA is TGTGCCAGCAGCTTAGGGACCCCAAGGGGAGAGACCCAGTACTTC.

The chain carries TRBV6-5 and TRBJ2-5, with D perhaps assigned TRBD1 or TRBD2 (5 bases each). Trimming removed 2 bases at V and 5 bases at J, with 24 bases between. CDR3 size: 18 residues. Germline lookup yields CDR1 MNHEY and CDR2 SVGAGI. CDR3 nucleotide sequence: TGTGCCAGCAGTTACGGGGGTCTCGGCGGCCGGGGTCAGGAGACCCAGTACTTC. This encodes CASSYGGLGGRGQETQYF.

J is TRBJ2-1 and V is TRBV4-1; D may be TRBD2 (7 bases). The CDR3 has 14 residues. The V gene's germline CDR1 is MGHRA and CDR2 YSYEKL. Trimming took 3 bases from V and 9 from J, leaving 15 bases between them. For the CDR3, the DNA is TGCGCCAGCAGCCAGTGGGGGGGCCGACGTGAGCAGTTCTTC. This gives the protein CASSQWGGRREQFF.

This clonotype appeared once. J is TRBJ2-3 and V is TRBV7-2; unclear D gene. Trimming took off 5 bases at V and 0 bases at J, with 18 bases between the two ends. This CDR3 comprises 17 residues. Germline V lookup: CDR1 SGHTA, CDR2 FQGNSA. CDR3 loop: CASSREPSVPSTDTQYF. In DNA, the CDR3 is TGTGCCAGCAGCCGCGAACCTAGTGTTCCGAGCACAGATACGCAGTATTTT.

The V gene is TRBV28, the J gene TRBJ1-6, with 7 bases lining up with TRBD1. CDR1 MDHEN and CDR2 SYDVKM come from the germline V gene. This CDR3 has 14 amino acids. V gave up 7 bases and J gave up 9 bases; unmatched junction bases: 9. CDR3 DNA sequence: TGTGCCAGCATCAAAACAGGGGCGGGTTCACCCCTCCACTTT. It is translated as CASIKTGAGSPLHF.

V is TRBV7-3 and J is TRBJ2-3; 11 bases align to TRBD2. V dropped 3 bases and J dropped 6; count of bases not matched to a gene: 8. Germline lookup yields CDR1 SGHTA and CDR2 FQGTGA. The length of the CDR3 is 16 residues. In DNA, the CDR3 is TGTGCCAGCAGCTTGGTGGGACTAGCGGTGGGGGATACGCAGTATTTT. Translating it yields CASSLVGLAVGDTQYF.

The V gene is TRBV13, the J gene TRBJ1-1; TRBD1 aligns across 9 bases. The CDR3 is 15 amino acids. J lost 1 base, V lost 4 bases, and 4 bases had no gene match. The germline gives CDR1 PRHDT, CDR2 FYEKMQ (reference sequence). CDR3 in amino acids: CASSSMDRGNTEAFF. The DNA for the CDR3 is TGTGCCAGCAGCTCAATGGACAGGGGGAACACTGAAGCTTTCTTT. Filled out from reference TRBV13 and TRBJ1-1, the complete variable domain reads AAGVIQSPRHLIKEKRETATLKCYPIPRHDTVYWYQQGPGQDPQFLISFYEKMQSDKGSIPDRFSAQQFSDYHSELNMSSLELGDSALYFCASSSMDRGNTEAFFGQGTRLTVV.

The chain recombines TRBV5-4 with TRBJ1-5; 7 positions agree with TRBD1. The germline gives CDR1 SGHNT, CDR2 YYREEE (reference sequence). V gave up 0 bases and J gave up 5 bases; unmatched junction bases: 5. This CDR3 spans 15 amino acids. The CDR3, as DNA: TGTGCCAGCAGCTTGGGGGCCGACAGGGATCAGCCCCAGCATTTT. Its translation is CASSLGADRDQPQHF.